This TCR beta chain comes out of a study of identical twins. The germline V and J ends were trimmed by 0 bases and 4 bases, with 4 bases remaining between them. Germline V lookup: CDR1 SGHRS, CDR2 YFSETQ. There are 13 residues in the CDR3. In the case of this clonotype: No antigen is known for it.

MiXCR was run by TCRdb on the 5' RACE reads, yielding one entry per CDR3 protein. The profile shows approximately 680,000 distinct CDR3 sequences, around 7.4% of them singletons. Study results and caveats: The analysis was cross-sectional rather than longitudinal within donors. Analyses based on zero insertions could be partly confounded by invariant MAIT and iNKT cells.

The same data also went into a second study, on yellow fever vaccine responses in identical twins. This second study says: Twins showed a vaccine T cell response that reportedly seemed partly convergent, partly personalized.

Sequencing was performed on PBMCs. This chain joins TRBV5-1 and TRBJ1-4; D is unresolved. The origin of this receptor is a woman between 18 and 30 years old in good health. CDR3 DNA: TGCGCCAGCAGCTTGGCAGATAATGAAAAACTGTTTTTT. This translates into CASSLADNEKLFF.